The clone carrying this TCR beta chain came up a few times. Runs used v3.0 of the immunoSEQ assay and were done at survey level. Data came from immunoSEQ multiplex PCR; TCRdb stores just in-frame clones and leaves some out. The table shows about 29,000 clones, with about 88% occurring only once. The germline V gene has CDR1 SGDLS and CDR2 YYNGEE. The CDR3 has 12 amino acids. V was clipped by 6 bases and J by 3 bases; unmatched bases: 1. Treatment of all HIV participants took place in the United States. The data belong to a study of long-term antiretroviral therapy in people with HIV. Sequences were derived from unsorted PBMCs, sampled about 5 years before starting antiretroviral therapy. The chain employs TRBV9 and TRBJ1-2; 8 nucleotides agree with TRBD1. This TCR was recovered from a man between 45 and 60 years old with HIV. The CDR3 bases are TGTGCCAGCACAGGGGGCTACTATGGCTACACCTTC. This translates into CASTGGYYGYTF. The full variable domain, rest sourced from reference TRBV9 and TRBJ1-2, is DSGVTQTPKHLITATGQRVTLRCSPRSGDLSVYWYQQSLDQGLQFLIQYYNGEERAKGNILERFSAQQFPDLHSELNLSSLELGDSALYFCASTGGYYGYTFGSGTRLTVV.